These 30 T cell receptor beta chains came from one sample sequenced in a study of PD-L1 blockade in urothelial cancer. The assay was immunoSEQ multiplex PCR, and TCRdb's table has in-frame clones only and misses some. The table has 30,000 to 40,000 clones, over 70% seen once. Time point: pretreatment peripheral blood. This material consisted of PBMCs, taken around atezolizumab (anti-PD-L1) treatment. The receptors were sampled from a man in his sixties with urothelial cancer.

The genes are TRBV5-1 and TRBJ1-2; weak D call: TRBD1 (5 bases). V lost 2 bases and J lost 5, with 13 bases in between. CDR3 length: 14 residues. Germline CDR1 and CDR2: SGHRS and YFSETQ. CDR3 sequence (DNA): TGCGCCAGCAGCTTCCCGGGGGGGGAGTATGGCTACACCTTC. Translating gives CASSFPGGEYGYTF.

The chain combines TRBV4-2 with TRBJ1-1; D unclear. The CDR3 spans 16 residues. Trimming left V 7 bases short and J 1 base short, with 19 bases between. Germline loops: CDR1 LGHNA, CDR2 YNFKEQ. The CDR3 sequence is CASTLGQVQENTEAFF. CDR3 bases: TGTGCCAGCACCCTCGGCCAGGTGCAGGAGAACACTGAAGCTTTCTTT.

The chain employs TRBV28 and TRBJ1-3, with D uncertain. CDR1 and CDR2 from the germline V gene are MDHEN and SYDVKM. V was cut by 8 bases and J by 0 bases, with 8 bases left in between. The CDR3 length is 13 residues. The CDR3 loop reads CASPPHSGNTIYF. As DNA, the CDR3 is TGTGCCAGCCCCCCCCACTCTGGAAACACCATATATTTT.

CDR3 amino acids: CASSSSEWNTGELFF. CDR3 in DNA: TGCGCCAGCAGCTCGTCCGAGTGGAACACCGGGGAGCTGTTTTTT. The chain combines TRBV5-1 with TRBJ2-2; D gene uncertain. CDR3 length: 15 residues. V lost 3 bases and J 1 base, leaving 10 bases between the germline ends. From germline, CDR1 is SGHRS and CDR2 YFSETQ.

The CDR3 DNA follows: TGTGCCAGCAGCTCGGACAGTCGTAGACTGTTTTTT. It is translated as CASSSDSRRLFF. The chain is built from TRBV28 and TRBJ1-4; D might be TRBD1 (6 bases). The CDR3 has 12 amino acids. Germline values: CDR1 MDHEN, CDR2 SYDVKM. Trimming pared 6 bases from V and 13 bases from J, leaving 15 bases between.

V is TRBV6-6 and J is TRBJ2-5; 8 bases are shared with TRBD1. Per the germline V gene, CDR1 is MNHNY and CDR2 is SVGAGI (reference sequence). The CDR3 covers 14 residues. V shed 6 bases and J 1 base; nucleotides not matched to a gene: 4. The CDR3, as DNA: TGTGCCAGCAGGGTGGACAGGGTCCAAGAGACCCAGTACTTC. Protein product: CASRVDRVQETQYF.

The V call is TRBV7-3, the J call TRBJ2-2; D unclear. Germline loops: CDR1 SGHTA, CDR2 FQGTGA. Trimming took off 6 bases at V and 4 bases at J, with 9 bases between the two ends. The CDR3 spans 13 residues. CDR3 sequence: CASSFDTTGELFF. The CDR3 bases are TGTGCCAGCAGTTTTGACACCACCGGGGAGCTGTTTTTT.

The gene calls are TRBV18 and TRBJ2-5; TRBD1 is a possible D gene (6 bases). The V gene lost 1 base and the J gene lost 1 base, with 10 bases spanning the gap. Germline V gene data show CDR1 as KGHSH and CDR2 as LQKENI. CDR3 length equals 15 residues. The CDR3 nucleotides read TGTGCCAGCTCACCACTCGGACAGATCCAAGAGACCCAGTACTTC. Translating gives CASSPLGQIQETQYF.

The chain carries TRBV19 and TRBJ1-2, with 11 bases fitting TRBD1. CDR1 and CDR2 from the germline V gene are LNHDA and SQIVND (reference sequence). Trimming removed 7 bases from V and 8 bases from J; junction bases left unmatched: 6. This CDR3 is 13 amino acids long. The CDR3 spells CASTTGQGDGYTF. The CDR3 region has the DNA TGTGCCAGTACAACGGGACAGGGGGACGGCTACACCTTC.

V usage is TRBV27 and J usage is TRBJ1-1; D not certain. This CDR3 is 14 amino acids long. V lost 4 bases and J 4 bases, leaving 13 bases between the germline ends. Germline V gene sequence: CDR1 MNHEY, CDR2 SMNVEV (reference sequence). The CDR3 loop is CASSYTLEGTEAFF. The CDR3 DNA reads as TGTGCCAGCAGTTACACCCTGGAGGGCACTGAAGCTTTCTTT.

About this clone: Relative to the germline gene, one junction end is altered; a read error may explain this. This chain links TRBV19 with TRBJ1-5; D ambiguous. This CDR3 region has 10 residues. Germline assignment: CDR1 LNHDA and CDR2 SQIVND (reference sequence). In DNA form, the CDR3 reads TGTGCCAGTAGTATCCATCCCCAACATTTT. Translated, it gives CASSIHPQHF.

The chain couples TRBV5-1 to TRBJ2-7; 8 nucleotides match TRBD2. V lost 0 bases, J lost 6 bases, and 5 bases stayed unmatched. This CDR3 comprises 14 residues. Germline V gene lookup returns CDR1 SGHRS and CDR2 YFSETQ. CDR3 amino acids: CASSLGLASVEQYF. The CDR3, as DNA: TGCGCCAGCAGCTTGGGACTAGCGTCGGTCGAGCAGTACTTC.

In its sample, this clone was seen a few times. The chain recombines TRBV9 with TRBJ2-1, with 7 bases identical to TRBD2. Germline CDR1 is SGDLS and CDR2 is YYNGEE. V gave up 1 base and J gave up 3 bases; unmatched junction bases: 1. This CDR3 comprises 14 residues. CDR3 in DNA: TGTGCCAGCAGCGTAAGCGGGGACTACAATGAGCAGTTCTTC. Amino acid sequence: CASSVSGDYNEQFF. The variable domain in full, with the rest retrieved from reference TRBV9 and TRBJ2-1, is DSGVTQTPKHLITATGQRVTLRCSPRSGDLSVYWYQQSLDQGLQFLIQYYNGEERAKGNILERFSAQQFPDLHSELNLSSLELGDSALYFCASSVSGDYNEQFFGPGTRLTVL.

This clone was observed a single time. The J gene is TRBJ1-1, the V gene TRBV5-1; no reliable D call. The CDR3 runs to 14 residues. V was trimmed by 1 base and J by 2 bases, leaving 9 bases between them. The germline gives CDR1 SGHRS, CDR2 YFSETQ. CDR3 DNA: TGCGCCAGCAGCTTGAACGGGGAAAACACTGAAGCTTTCTTT. Residues: CASSLNGENTEAFF.

The chain uses TRBV7-9 and TRBJ1-2; the D gene is possibly TRBD1 (5 bases). The CDR3 runs 14 residues. The germline CDR1 and CDR2 sequences are SEHNR and FQNEAQ (reference sequence). Trimming pared 4 bases from V and 1 base from J, leaving 10 bases between. The CDR3, as DNA: TGTGCCAGCAGCTCGGACGGGGGTAACTATGGCTACACCTTC. Residues: CASSSDGGNYGYTF. The full variable domain, with the rest looked up from reference TRBV7-9 and TRBJ1-2, is DTGVSQNPRHKITKRGQNVTFRCDPISEHNRLYWYRQTLGQGPEFLTYFQNEAQLEKSRLLSDRFSAERPKGSFSTLEIQRTEQGDSAMYLCASSSDGGNYGYTFGSGTRLTVV.

The rearrangement uses TRBV11-3 and TRBJ1-1; perhaps TRBD1 as D (6 bases). Trimming pared 6 bases from V and 2 bases from J, leaving 13 bases between. This CDR3 is built from 14 residues. CDR1 and CDR2 (germline): SGHNT, YENEEA. CDR3 region: CASRLGHGNTEAFF. CDR3 in DNA: TGTGCCAGCAGATTGGGACACGGCAACACTGAAGCTTTCTTT.

This chain joins TRBV7-6 and TRBJ1-1; TRBD1 matches at 8 bases. V lost 6 bases, J lost 2 bases, and 8 bases stayed unmatched. This CDR3 has 15 amino acids. Germline CDR1 is SGHVS and CDR2 is FNYEAQ. Written as DNA, the CDR3 is TGTGCCAGCAGGCCGGGAACAGGGGGTAACACTGAAGCTTTCTTT. Protein sequence: CASRPGTGGNTEAFF.

The chain joins TRBV28 to TRBJ2-2, with a tentative D call TRBD1 (6 bases). The V end lost 5 bases, the J end lost 4 bases, and 17 bases lay between the germline ends. CDR1 is MDHEN and CDR2 is SYDVKM in the germline V gene. The CDR3 sequence is 16 residues long. The CDR3 DNA sequence: TGTGCCAGCAGTCCGCCCTCCGGGACATTCACCGGGGAGCTGTTTTTT. Translation gives CASSPPSGTFTGELFF.

This clone has more than one count but fewer than ten. The CDR3 loop reads CASTSQGNEQYF. CDR3 nucleotides: TGTGCCAGCACCTCTCAGGGGAACGAGCAGTACTTC. This rearrangement joins TRBV7-8 to TRBJ2-7; possibly TRBD1 for D (6 bases). The CDR3 loop spans 12 amino acids. Deletions cut 7 bases from V and 5 bases from J, with 12 bases between. CDR1 SGHVS and CDR2 FQNEAQ come from the germline V gene.

This clone was detected once. The chain couples TRBV7-9 to TRBJ1-6; the D gene is possibly TRBD1 (5 bases). Between the trimmed V and J ends, which lost 5 bases and 2 bases, there was a span of 13 bases. Looked up from germline, CDR1 is SEHNR and CDR2 is FQNEAQ (reference sequence). The length of the CDR3 is 16 residues. For the CDR3, the DNA is TGTGCCAGCAGCCCCGTGGGGGGAGCCTATAATTCACCCCTCCACTTT. It yields the protein CASSPVGGAYNSPLHF.

This rearrangement joins TRBV7-2 to TRBJ1-2; tentatively, D is TRBD1 (5 bases). Trimming removed 4 bases at V and 5 bases at J, with 20 bases between. Germline V gene data show CDR1 as SGHTA and CDR2 as FQGNSA. This CDR3 has 16 residues. The chain's CDR3 is CASSSTPEGTFYGYTF. DNA of the CDR3: TGTGCCAGCAGCTCCACGCCGGAGGGGACTTTTTATGGCTACACCTTC.

V gene TRBV7-2 combines with J gene TRBJ2-2; tentatively, D is TRBD2 (5 bases). V shed 0 bases and J shed 1 base, with 6 bases lying between them. CDR1 is SGHTA and CDR2 is FQGNSA in the germline V gene. The CDR3 has 15 amino acids. CDR3 protein: CASSLALVNTGELFF. The CDR3 DNA reads TGTGCCAGCAGCTTAGCACTAGTGAACACCGGGGAGCTGTTTTTT.

The V gene is TRBV18, the J gene TRBJ2-3; 7 bases fit TRBD1. Unmatched junction bases numbered 4, after V lost 6 bases and J lost 1 base. The CDR3 loop spans 14 amino acids. CDR1 KGHSH and CDR2 LQKENI come from the germline V gene. DNA of the CDR3: TGTGCCAGCTCGCGAGACAGGGGCACAGATACGCAGTATTTT. Protein sequence: CASSRDRGTDTQYF. Based on the CDR3 plus reference TRBV18 and TRBJ2-3, the full variable domain is NAGVMQNPRHLVRRRGQEARLRCSPMKGHSHVYWYRQLPEEGLKFMVYLQKENIIDESGMPKERFSAEFPKEGPSILRIQQVVRGDSAAYFCASSRDRGTDTQYFGPGTRLTVL.

There are a few counts of this clone. The chain has TRBV6-4 and TRBJ1-5, with D unresolved. Germline loops: CDR1 MRHNA, CDR2 SNTAGT. The CDR3 totals 13 residues. Trimming cost V 0 bases and J 9 bases, with 9 bases left between them. The CDR3 here is CASSDSYGRPQHF. CDR3 DNA sequence: TGTGCCAGCAGTGACTCCTACGGTCGGCCCCAGCATTTT.

The chain couples TRBV2 to TRBJ2-3; D is undetermined. The CDR3 consists of 14 residues. Trimming left V 4 bases short and J 5 bases short, with 13 bases between. CDR1 SNHLY and CDR2 FYNNEI come from the germline V gene. Here the CDR3 DNA reads TGTGCCAGCAGTGCGGAGAGTTCGGGAGATACGCAGTATTTT. Translated, it gives CASSAESSGDTQYF. Full variable domain (outside the CDR3, taken from reference TRBV2 and TRBJ2-3): EPEVTQTPSHQVTQMGQEVILRCVPISNHLYFYWYRQILGQKVEFLVSFYNNEISEKSEIFDDQFSVERPDGSNFTLKIRSTKLEDSAMYFCASSAESSGDTQYFGPGTRLTVL.

The rearrangement joins TRBV4-1 to TRBJ2-5; 7 bases are shared with TRBD2. After removal of 4 bases from V and 4 bases from J, the junction contained 3 bases not matched to a gene. The CDR3 sequence is 13 residues long. Germline V gives CDR1 MGHRA, CDR2 YSYEKL. CDR3 residues: CASSRGGVETQYF. CDR3 coding DNA: TGCGCCAGCAGCCGCGGGGGTGTAGAGACCCAGTACTTC.

The rearrangement uses TRBV27 and TRBJ1-3; D is uncertain. V lost 2 bases and J lost 0, with 8 bases in between. CDR1 is MNHEY, CDR2 SMNVEV, per germline (reference sequence). The CDR3 has 15 amino acids. The CDR3 nucleotides are TGTGCCAGCAGTTTAATCGGTTACTCTGGAAACACCATATATTTT. This codes for CASSLIGYSGNTIYF.

This clone has only one observation. The chain recombines TRBV2 with TRBJ2-7, with 12 bases lining up with TRBD2. The CDR3 sequence is 16 residues long. Germline V lookup: CDR1 SNHLY, CDR2 FYNNEI. V was clipped by 4 bases and J by 6 bases; unmatched bases: 10. CDR3 sequence reads: CASSVPGLAGRSEQYF. The CDR3 region has the DNA TGTGCCAGCAGTGTTCCCGGACTAGCGGGAAGGAGCGAGCAGTACTTC.

This sequence joins TRBV7-8 and TRBJ1-4; D uncertain. There are 15 residues in the CDR3. CDR1 and CDR2 from the germline V gene are SGHVS and FQNEAQ. The V end lost 4 bases, the J end lost 3 bases, and 12 bases lay between the germline ends. The CDR3 DNA reads TGTGCCAGCAGCTCAGGAGGAAGGTCTAATGAAAAACTGTTTTTT. The encoded protein is CASSSGGRSNEKLFF.

The V and J genes are TRBV11-1 and TRBJ2-3, with 10 positions matching TRBD2. CDR3 length equals 18 residues. V lost 2 bases, J lost 1 base, and 9 bases stayed unmatched. Germline CDR1 reads SGHAT; CDR2 reads FQDESV (reference sequence). The CDR3 protein is CASSLSLAGVGGTDTQYF. Here the CDR3 DNA reads TGTGCCAGCAGCTTATCCCTAGCGGGAGTGGGGGGCACAGATACGCAGTATTTT.